What follows are 19 T cell receptor beta chains derived from one specimen sequenced in a study of T cell responses to AZD1222 COVID-19 vaccine. Clones were read by immunoSEQ multiplex PCR, and TCRdb kept only the in-frame ones, dropping some. The sample yields just over 150,000 clones, 90% seen once. Sequencing was performed on peripheral blood, taken 28 days after the second AZD1222 dose. The receptors were gathered from an adult who received the AZD1222 COVID-19 vaccine.

J is TRBJ1-1 and V is TRBV3-1 (or the pseudogene TRBV3-2); D uncertain. V lost 6 bases, J lost 0 bases, and 11 bases lay in between. Germline V gives CDR1 LGHDT, CDR2 YNNKEL (reference sequence). The CDR3 length is 14 residues. The CDR3 sequence is CASSIRPVNTEAFF. The CDR3 DNA sequence: TGTGCCAGCAGTATAAGGCCCGTGAACACTGAAGCTTTCTTT.

V is TRBV15 and J is TRBJ1-5; D ambiguous. V lost 8 bases to trimming and J lost 0 bases, with 8 bases between them. Germline lookup yields CDR1 LNHNV and CDR2 YYDKDF (reference sequence). There are 13 residues in the CDR3. CDR3 nucleotides: TGTGCCACCGCGGGCAGTAGCAATCAGCCCCAGCATTTT. Amino acid sequence: CATAGSSNQPQHF.

The chain employs TRBV3-1 (or the pseudogene TRBV3-2) and TRBJ1-2, with D maybe TRBD1 (6 bases). The length of the CDR3 is 13 residues. The germline V gene encodes CDR1 LGHDT and CDR2 YNNKEL (reference sequence). V lost 0 bases and J lost 8, with 10 bases in between. This chain's CDR3 is CASSQDQGRGYTF. CDR3 coding DNA: TGTGCCAGCAGCCAAGATCAGGGGAGGGGCTACACCTTC.

The chain has TRBV7-2 and TRBJ2-1; D is possibly TRBD1 (5 bases). CDR1 is SGHTA, CDR2 FQGNSA, per germline. The CDR3 is 14 amino acids. Trimming removed 3 bases at V and 8 bases at J, with 14 bases between. The CDR3 bases are TGTGCCAGCAGCTTGGTTCAGGGTTGGGATGAGCAGTTCTTC. It translates to CASSLVQGWDEQFF. Using reference TRBV7-2 and TRBJ2-1 for the parts outside the CDR3, the full variable domain is GAGVSQSPSNKVTEKGKDVELRCDPISGHTALYWYRQSLGQGLEFLIYFQGNSAPDKSGLPSDRFSAERTGGSVSTLTIQRTQQEDSAVYLCASSLVQGWDEQFFGPGTRLTVL.

V and J are TRBV28 and TRBJ2-3, with TRBD1 identical over 7 bases. Unmatched junction bases numbered 4, after V lost 6 bases and J lost 4 bases. Germline V gene data show CDR1 as MDHEN and CDR2 as SYDVKM. The CDR3 spans 13 residues. The chain's CDR3 is CASRRGGADTQYF. In nucleotides, the CDR3 is TGTGCCAGCAGGAGAGGGGGCGCAGATACGCAGTATTTT. The whole variable domain, remainder taken from reference TRBV28 and TRBJ2-3, is DVKVTQSSRYLVKRTGEKVFLECVQDMDHENMFWYRQDPGLGLRLIYFSYDVKMKEKGDIPEGYSVSREKKERFSLILESASTNQTSMYLCASRRGGADTQYFGPGTRLTVL.

The chain employs TRBV5-5 and TRBJ1-1; D might be TRBD1 (5 bases). This CDR3 contains 13 residues. The germline CDR1 and CDR2 sequences are SGHKS and YYEKEE (reference sequence). V shed 3 bases and J shed 2 bases, with 8 bases lying between them. DNA of the CDR3: TGTGCCAGCAGCTCTCAGGGAAACACTGAAGCTTTCTTT. This codes for CASSSQGNTEAFF.

This sequence joins TRBV4-1 and TRBJ1-3; 7 bases fit TRBD1. The J segment lost 5 bases and the V segment lost 5 bases, leaving 6 bases of the junction unmatched. In germline, CDR1 is MGHRA, CDR2 YSYEKL. The CDR3 runs 14 residues. CDR3 sequence reads: CASSNRGARNTIYF. For the CDR3, the DNA is TGCGCCAGCAGCAACAGGGGAGCGAGAAACACCATATATTTT.

This CDR3 reads CASSDPQTGGNQPQHF. CDR3 in DNA: TGTGCCAGCAGTGACCCACAGACAGGGGGCAATCAGCCCCAGCATTTT. The chain couples TRBV2 to TRBJ1-5; 8 bases line up with TRBD1. Germline V gives CDR1 SNHLY, CDR2 FYNNEI. The CDR3 has 16 residues. Trimming cost V 3 bases and J 2 bases; bases outside gene matches: 6.

About this clone itself: No conserved phenylalanine or tryptophan is present at the end of the CDR3, so a read error is the likely explanation. The chain uses TRBV9 and TRBJ2-3, with a weak D call TRBD2 (7 bases). The CDR3 sequence is 16 residues long. Germline V CDR1 and CDR2: SGDLS, YYNGEE. The germline V and J ends were trimmed by 4 bases and 0 bases, with 15 bases remaining between them. In nucleotides, the CDR3 is TGTGCCAGCAGCCGAGGGGGGGGAACCAGCACAGATACGCAGTATCTT. Translation: CASSRGGGTSTDTQYL.

The chain combines TRBV5-1 with TRBJ1-5, with a tentative D call TRBD1 (5 bases). Trimming shortened V by 5 bases and J by 1 base, and 7 bases separated the two germline ends. CDR1 and CDR2 from the germline V gene are SGHRS and YFSETQ. This CDR3 contains 13 residues. This chain's CDR3 is CASRTDSNQPQHF. The CDR3 coding sequence is TGCGCCAGCAGGACAGACAGCAATCAGCCCCAGCATTTT.

The chain recombines TRBV7-9 with TRBJ1-6, with 9 bases aligning to TRBD1. CDR3 size: 16 residues. The germline gives CDR1 SEHNR, CDR2 FQNEAQ (reference sequence). V shed 1 base, J shed 9 bases, and the junction held 7 bases outside the gene matches. The CDR3 nucleotides read TGTGCCAGCAGCTTAGGACAGGGGGAGGGACGTTCACCCCTCCACTTT. This sequence encodes CASSLGQGEGRSPLHF.

This clone showed up just once. This chain links TRBV7-9 with TRBJ1-2; 8 nucleotides line up with TRBD1. This CDR3 region has 14 residues. Germline V CDR1 and CDR2: SEHNR, FQNEAQ (reference sequence). After removal of 5 bases from V and 0 bases from J, the junction contained 2 bases not matched to a gene. The CDR3 loop reads CASSQGQANYGYTF. In DNA form, the CDR3 reads TGTGCCAGCAGCCAGGGACAGGCTAACTATGGCTACACCTTC.

The sample holds one count of this clone. This chain's CDR3 is CASSLQGAGGGYTF. DNA of the CDR3: TGTGCCAGTAGTCTTCAGGGGGCCGGGGGAGGCTACACCTTC. The V call is TRBV19, the J call TRBJ1-2, with TRBD1 matching over 8 bases. Trimming took 5 bases from V and 8 from J; bases not matched to a gene: 10. This CDR3 spans 14 amino acids. CDR1 and CDR2 from the germline V gene are LNHDA and SQIVND (reference sequence). Supplemented by reference TRBV19 and TRBJ1-2, the full variable domain reads DGGITQSPKYLFRKEGQNVTLSCEQNLNHDAMYWYRQDPGQGLRLIYYSQIVNDFQKGDIAEGYSVSREKKESFPLTVTSAQKNPTAFYLCASSLQGAGGGYTFGSGTRLTVV.

The J gene is TRBJ2-3, the V gene TRBV12-3 or TRBV12-4; D ambiguous. The CDR3 is 12 residues long. V lost 6 bases to trimming and J lost 4 bases, with 8 bases between them. The CDR3 nucleotides are TGTGCCAGCAGCCAATATGCAGATACGCAGTATTTT. Protein: CASSQYADTQYF.

This clone was detected only once. The CDR3 region is CASSMNNQGGKYF. The CDR3 DNA reads TGTGCCAGTAGTATGAACAATCAGGGGGGGAAGTACTTC. The chain combines TRBV19 with TRBJ2-7; D is possibly TRBD1 or TRBD2 (7 bases each). The CDR3 runs to 13 residues. Trimming stripped 3 bases from V and 11 bases from J, with 17 bases between. From germline, CDR1 is LNHDA and CDR2 SQIVND (reference sequence).

The chain combines TRBV5-5 with TRBJ2-1; 10 bases are shared with TRBD2. V shed 5 bases, J shed 2 bases, and the junction held 4 bases outside the gene matches. The CDR3 covers 15 residues. Germline V gene sequence: CDR1 SGHKS, CDR2 YYEKEE (reference sequence). The CDR3 sequence: CASRYTSGAYNEQFF. For the CDR3, the DNA is TGTGCCAGCAGATATACTAGCGGGGCCTACAATGAGCAGTTCTTC.

The chain joins TRBV7-9 to TRBJ1-1; D gene unclear. V lost 4 bases and J 0 bases, leaving 9 bases between the germline ends. The CDR3 runs 14 residues. Per the germline V gene, CDR1 is SEHNR and CDR2 is FQNEAQ (reference sequence). CDR3 sequence: CASSSRELNTEAFF. The CDR3, as DNA: TGTGCCAGCAGCTCCCGGGAGCTGAACACTGAAGCTTTCTTT.

The CDR3 loop reads CATSDRTQTGANVLTF. The CDR3 DNA reads TGTGCCACCAGTGACCGGACCCAAACTGGGGCCAACGTCCTGACTTTC. This sequence joins TRBV24-1 and TRBJ2-6; D gene ambiguous. There are 16 residues in the CDR3. In germline, CDR1 is KGHDR, CDR2 SFDVKD. V lost 4 bases to trimming and J lost 2 bases, with 11 bases between them.

The chain has TRBV5-6 and TRBJ2-6; unclear D gene. Per the germline V gene, CDR1 is SGHDT and CDR2 is YYEEEE. Between the trimmed V and J ends, which lost 1 base and 0 bases, there was a span of 5 bases. The CDR3 is made up of 15 amino acids. The CDR3 region is CASSLMDSGANVLTF. DNA of the CDR3: TGTGCCAGCAGCTTGATGGACTCTGGGGCCAACGTCCTGACTTTC.